The clone carrying this TCR beta chain was seen a few times. The antigen remains undetermined. The sample is drawn from a study of identical twins. Notes on the study in general: Out-of-frame sharing of TCR alpha in monozygotic twins was underestimated by models. Without tracking the same donors, conclusions rested on cross-sectional statistical analysis. Abundant cord blood beta clonotypes carried fewer insertions; memory repertoires showed none.

Using its own MiXCR run on the 5' RACE reads, TCRdb lists one record per CDR3 protein. The sample yields some 710,000 distinct CDR3 sequences, around 6% seen once. This TCR was recovered from a man aged 18 to 29 in good health. The sequenced sample was naive T cells sorted from blood.

The CDR3 sequence is CASSRLAGDGNEQFF. CDR3 DNA: TGTGCCAGCAGCAGACTAGCGGGAGATGGCAATGAGCAGTTCTTC. The chain recombines TRBV6-1 with TRBJ2-1, with 12 positions matching TRBD2. CDR3 size: 15 residues. J lost 6 bases, V lost 6 bases, and 6 bases had no gene match. The V gene's germline CDR1 is MNHNS and CDR2 SASEGT.